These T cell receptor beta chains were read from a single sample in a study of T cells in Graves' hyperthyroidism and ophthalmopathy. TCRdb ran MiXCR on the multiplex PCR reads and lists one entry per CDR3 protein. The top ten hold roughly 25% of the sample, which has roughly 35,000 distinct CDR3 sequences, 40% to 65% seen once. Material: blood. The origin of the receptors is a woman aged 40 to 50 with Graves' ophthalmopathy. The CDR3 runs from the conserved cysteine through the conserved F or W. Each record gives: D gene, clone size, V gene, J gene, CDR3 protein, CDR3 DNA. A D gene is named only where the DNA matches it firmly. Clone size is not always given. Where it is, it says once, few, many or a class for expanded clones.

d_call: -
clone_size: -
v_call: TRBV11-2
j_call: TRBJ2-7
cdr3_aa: CASLEWGRGGSHEQYF
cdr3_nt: TGTGCCAGCCTCGAATGGGGACGTGGGGGCTCCCACGAGCAGTACTTC

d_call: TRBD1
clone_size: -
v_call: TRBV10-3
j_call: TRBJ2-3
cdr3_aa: CAISPGQGGTDTQYF
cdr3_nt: TGTGCCATCAGTCCGGGACAGGGGGGCACAGATACGCAGTATTTT

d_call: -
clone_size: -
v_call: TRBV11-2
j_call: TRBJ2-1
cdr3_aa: CASSPGSSNSYNEQSF
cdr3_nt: TGTGCCAGCAGTCCGGGTTCTAGCAACTCATACAATGAGCAGTCCTTC

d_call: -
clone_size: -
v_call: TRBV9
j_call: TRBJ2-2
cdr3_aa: CASSVGDGINTGEPVF
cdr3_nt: -

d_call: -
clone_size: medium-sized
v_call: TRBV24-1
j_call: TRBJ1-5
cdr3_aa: CATSGGGRGGSNQPQHF
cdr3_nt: TGTGCCACCAGTGGCGGGGGGAGGGGCGGAAGCAATCAGCCCCAGCATTTT

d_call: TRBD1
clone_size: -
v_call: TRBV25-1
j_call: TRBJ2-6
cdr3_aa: CASSDYGTGGNTGANVLTF
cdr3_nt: TGTGCCAGCAGTGATTACGGTACAGGGGGGAACACCGGGGCCAACGTCCTGACTTTC

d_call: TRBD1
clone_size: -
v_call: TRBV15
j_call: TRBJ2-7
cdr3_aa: CATSSSHGTAYEQYF
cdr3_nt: TGTGCCACCAGCAGCTCCCACGGGACAGCCTACGAGCAGTACTTC

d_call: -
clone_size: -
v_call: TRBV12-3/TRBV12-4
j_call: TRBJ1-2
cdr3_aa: CASIRTLQGSYGYTF
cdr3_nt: TGTGCCAGCATCCGAACTCTACAGGGCAGCTATGGCTACACCTTC

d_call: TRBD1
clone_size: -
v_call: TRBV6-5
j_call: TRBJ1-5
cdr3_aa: CASSYWDRVNQPQHF
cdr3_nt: TGTGCCAGCAGTTACTGGGACAGGGTCAATCAGCCCCAGCATTTT

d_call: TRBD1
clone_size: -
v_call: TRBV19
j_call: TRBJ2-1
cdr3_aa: CASSVDRGQFF
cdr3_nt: TGTGCCAGTAGTGTCGACAGGGGGCAGTTCTTC

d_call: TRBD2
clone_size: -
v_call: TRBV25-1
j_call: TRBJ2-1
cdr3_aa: CASLAGASGYNEQFF
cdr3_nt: TGTGCCAGCTTGGCCGGGGCTAGCGGATACAATGAGCAGTTCTTC

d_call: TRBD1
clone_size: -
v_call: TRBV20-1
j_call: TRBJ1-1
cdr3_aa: CSASGQGDMKAFF
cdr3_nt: TGCAGTGCTAGCGGACAGGGGGACATGAAAGCTTTCTTT

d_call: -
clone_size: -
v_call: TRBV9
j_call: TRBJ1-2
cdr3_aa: CASSEGGGWNGYTF
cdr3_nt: TGTGCCAGCAGCGAGGGCGGGGGGTGGAATGGCTACACCTTC

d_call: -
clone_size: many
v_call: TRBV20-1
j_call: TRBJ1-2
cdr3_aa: CSAKNAGHYYGYTF
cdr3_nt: TGCAGTGCTAAAAACGCGGGACATTACTATGGCTACACCTTC

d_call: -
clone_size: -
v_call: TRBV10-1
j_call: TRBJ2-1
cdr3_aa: CASSESTVYEQFF
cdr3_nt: TGCGCCAGCAGTGAGTCGACGGTATATGAGCAGTTCTTC

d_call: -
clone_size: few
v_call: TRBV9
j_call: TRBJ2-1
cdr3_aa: CASSPTGTTNEQFF
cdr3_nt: TGTGCCAGCAGCCCCACCGGTACAACTAATGAGCAGTTCTTC

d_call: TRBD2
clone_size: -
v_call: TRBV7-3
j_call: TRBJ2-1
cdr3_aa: CASSSGLAGGNEQFF
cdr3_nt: TGTGCCAGCAGCTCCGGACTAGCGGGGGGGAATGAGCAGTTCTTC

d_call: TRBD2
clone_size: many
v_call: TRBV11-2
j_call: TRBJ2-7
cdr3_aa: CASSPGGGGQAYEQYF
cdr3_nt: TGTGCCAGCAGCCCCGGGGGGGGGGGTCAGGCCTACGAGCAGTACTTC

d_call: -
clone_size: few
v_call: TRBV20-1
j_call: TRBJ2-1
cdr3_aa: CSAPTGPYNEQFF
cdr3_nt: TGCAGTGCGCCCACAGGGCCTTATAATGAGCAGTTCTTC

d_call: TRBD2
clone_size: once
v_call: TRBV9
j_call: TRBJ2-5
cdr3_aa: CASSNQAGFQETQYF
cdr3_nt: TGTGCCAGCAGCAATCAAGCGGGGTTCCAAGAGACCCAGTACTTC

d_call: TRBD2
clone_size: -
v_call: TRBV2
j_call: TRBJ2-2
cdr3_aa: CASSPPLAGGNTGELFF
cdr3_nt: TGTGCCAGCAGTCCTCCGCTAGCGGGGGGGAACACCGGGGAGCTGTTTTTT

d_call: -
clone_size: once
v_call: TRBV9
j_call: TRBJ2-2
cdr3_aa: CASSGWDDTGELFF
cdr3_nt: TGTGCCAGCAGCGGTTGGGACGACACCGGGGAGCTGTTTTTT

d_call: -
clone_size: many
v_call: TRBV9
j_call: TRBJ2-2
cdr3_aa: CASSVEGRSEWRELFF
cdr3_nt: TGTGCCAGCAGCGTAGAAGGGCGAAGCGAGTGGCGGGAGCTGTTTTTT

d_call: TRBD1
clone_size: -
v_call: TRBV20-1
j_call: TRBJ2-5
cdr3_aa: CSARKGAGETQYF
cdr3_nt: TGCAGTGCCCGGAAGGGGGCAGGGGAGACCCAGTACTTC

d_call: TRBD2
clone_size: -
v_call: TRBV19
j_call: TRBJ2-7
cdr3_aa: CASSTYSGGPSDEQYF
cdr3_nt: TGTGCCAGTAGTACTTATAGCGGGGGGCCCTCCGACGAGCAGTACTTC

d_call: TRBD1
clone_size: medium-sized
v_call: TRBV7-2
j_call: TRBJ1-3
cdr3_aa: CASSAGQPGNTIYF
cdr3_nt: TGTGCCAGCAGCGCGGGACAGCCTGGAAACACCATATATTTT

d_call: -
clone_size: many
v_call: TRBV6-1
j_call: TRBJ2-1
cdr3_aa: CASLRGGAGNNEQFF
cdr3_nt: TGTGCCAGCTTAAGGGGGGGGGCCGGAAACAATGAGCAGTTCTTC

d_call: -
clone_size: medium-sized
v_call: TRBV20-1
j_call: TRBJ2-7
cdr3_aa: CSARPLGYEQYF
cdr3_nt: TGCAGTGCTAGGCCCTTAGGATACGAGCAGTACTTC

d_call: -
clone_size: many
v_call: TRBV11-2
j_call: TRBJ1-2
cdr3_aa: CASSLEAGLDYGYTF
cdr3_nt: TGTGCCAGCAGCTTAGAGGCAGGGCTTGACTATGGCTACACCTTC

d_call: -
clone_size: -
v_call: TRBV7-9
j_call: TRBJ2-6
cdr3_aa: CASSPANVLTF
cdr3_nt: TGTGCCAGCAGCCCGGCCAACGTCCTGACTTTC

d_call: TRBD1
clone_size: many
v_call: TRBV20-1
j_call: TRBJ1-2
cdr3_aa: CSAKDRGKTNYGYTF
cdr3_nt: TGCAGTGCCAAGGACAGGGGGAAGACTAACTATGGCTACACCTTC

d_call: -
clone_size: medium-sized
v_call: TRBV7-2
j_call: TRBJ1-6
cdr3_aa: CASSLFPVPNSPLHF
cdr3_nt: TGTGCCAGCAGCTTATTCCCGGTTCCCAATTCACCCCTCCACTTT

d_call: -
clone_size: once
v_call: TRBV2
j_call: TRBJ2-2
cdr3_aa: CASSDRRSTGELFF
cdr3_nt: TGTGCCAGCAGTGACAGAAGATCCACCGGGGAGCTGTTTTTT

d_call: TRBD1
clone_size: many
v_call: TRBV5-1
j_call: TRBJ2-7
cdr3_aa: CASSSTGQGRYEQYF
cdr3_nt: TGCGCCAGCAGCTCAACGGGACAGGGCCGGTACGAGCAGTACTTC

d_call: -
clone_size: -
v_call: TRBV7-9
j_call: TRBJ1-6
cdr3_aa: CASSNLGDSYNSPLHF
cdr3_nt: TGTGCCAGCAGTAACCTCGGGGACTCCTATAATTCACCCCTCCACTTT

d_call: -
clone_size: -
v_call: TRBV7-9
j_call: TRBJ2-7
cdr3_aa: CASSTVLREQYF
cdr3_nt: TGTGCCAGCAGCACAGTGCTCAGGGAGCAGTACTTC

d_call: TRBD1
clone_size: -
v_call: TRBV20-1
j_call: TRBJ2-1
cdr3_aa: CSAPGTATYNEQFF
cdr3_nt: TGCAGTGCCCCCGGGACAGCTACCTACAATGAGCAGTTCTTC

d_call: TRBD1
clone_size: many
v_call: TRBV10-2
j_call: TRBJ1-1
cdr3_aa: CASSGSGGYTEAFF
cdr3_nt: TGCGCCAGCAGTGGGTCAGGGGGCTACACTGAAGCTTTCTTT

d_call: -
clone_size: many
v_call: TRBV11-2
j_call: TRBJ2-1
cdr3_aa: CASSPPTAYNEQFF
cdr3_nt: TGTGCCAGCAGCCCGCCGACGGCGTACAATGAGCAGTTCTTC

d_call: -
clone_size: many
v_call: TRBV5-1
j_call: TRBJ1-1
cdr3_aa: CASSSSTGGVNTEAFF
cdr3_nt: TGCGCCAGCAGCTCCAGTACTGGGGGGGTGAACACTGAAGCTTTCTTT

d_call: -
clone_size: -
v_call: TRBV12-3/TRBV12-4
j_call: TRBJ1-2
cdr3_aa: CASSPSTRGRGYTF
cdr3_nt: TGTGCCAGCAGTCCTTCGACACGCGGGAGGGGCTACACCTTC

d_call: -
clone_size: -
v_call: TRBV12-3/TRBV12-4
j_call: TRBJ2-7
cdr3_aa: CASSFLGEQYF
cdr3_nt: TGTGCCAGCAGTTTTCTGGGCGAGCAGTACTTC

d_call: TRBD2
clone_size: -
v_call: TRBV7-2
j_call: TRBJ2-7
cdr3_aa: CASSFSTSGWGEQYF
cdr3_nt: TGTGCCAGCAGCTTTTCGACTAGCGGGTGGGGGGAGCAGTACTTC

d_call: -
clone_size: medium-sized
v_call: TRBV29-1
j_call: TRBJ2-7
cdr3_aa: CSVDRDGSSNEQYF
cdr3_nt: TGCAGCGTTGATCGGGACGGGAGTTCTAACGAGCAGTACTTC

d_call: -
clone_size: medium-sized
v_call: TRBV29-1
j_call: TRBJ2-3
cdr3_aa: CSVERAESTDTQYF
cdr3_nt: TGCAGCGTTGAACGGGCAGAAAGCACAGATACGCAGTATTTT

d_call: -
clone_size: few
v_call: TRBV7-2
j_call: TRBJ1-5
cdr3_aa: CASSLDIQPQHF
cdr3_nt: TGTGCCAGCAGCTTAGATATTCAGCCCCAGCATTTT

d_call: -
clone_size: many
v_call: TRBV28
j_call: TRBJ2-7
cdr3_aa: CASSRLAASYEQYF
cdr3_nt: TGTGCCAGCAGCCGCCTGGCAGCCTCCTACGAGCAGTACTTC

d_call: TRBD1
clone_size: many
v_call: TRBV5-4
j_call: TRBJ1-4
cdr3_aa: CASSAGTGVEKLFF
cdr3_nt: TGTGCCAGCAGCGCCGGGACAGGGGTTGAAAAACTGTTTTTT

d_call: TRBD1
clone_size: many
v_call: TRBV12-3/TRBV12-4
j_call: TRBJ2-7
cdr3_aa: CASSGANRGDYEQYF
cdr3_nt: TGTGCCAGCAGTGGCGCGAACAGGGGTGACTACGAGCAGTACTTC

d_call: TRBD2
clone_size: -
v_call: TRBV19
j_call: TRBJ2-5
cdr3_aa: CASSPGGRETQYF
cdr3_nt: TGTGCCAGCAGTCCGGGGGGGCGGGAGACCCAGTACTTC

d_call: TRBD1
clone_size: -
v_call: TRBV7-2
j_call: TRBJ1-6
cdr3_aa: CASSIIPRGNSPLHF
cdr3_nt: TGTGCCAGCAGCATAATTCCCAGGGGGAATTCACCCCTCCACTTT

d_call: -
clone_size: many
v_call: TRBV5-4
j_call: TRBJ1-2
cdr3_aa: CASSLAGGFSYGYTF
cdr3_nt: TGTGCCAGCAGCTTGGCCGGTGGGTTTAGCTATGGCTACACCTTC

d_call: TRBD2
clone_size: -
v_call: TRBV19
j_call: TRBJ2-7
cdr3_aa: CASSVLAGPYEQYF
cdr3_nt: TGTGCCAGTAGTGTTCTAGCGGGACCGTACGAGCAGTACTTT

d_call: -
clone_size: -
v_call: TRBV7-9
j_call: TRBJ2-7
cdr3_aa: CASSPRTSAYEQYF
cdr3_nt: TGTGCCAGCAGCCCGAGGACAAGCGCCTACGAGCAGTACTTC

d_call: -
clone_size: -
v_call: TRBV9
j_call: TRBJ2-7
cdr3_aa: CASSGGTGPYEQYF
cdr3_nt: TGTGCCAGCAGCGGAGGAACAGGGCCCTACGAGCAGTACTTC

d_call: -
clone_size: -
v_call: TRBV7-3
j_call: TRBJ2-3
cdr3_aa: CASSSIATPYNEDTQYF
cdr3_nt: TGTGCCAGCAGCTCCATAGCCACACCTTACAATGAGGATACGCAGTATTTT